Given below is one T cell receptor (beta chain) in context. This sample was taken from a study of control samples from healthy donors and cancer patients. The CDR3 is 11 residues long. Deletions cut 8 bases from V and 1 base from J, with 5 bases between. Sequencing was performed with immunoSEQ multiplex PCR; in TCRdb, only in-frame clones are kept and a portion is missing. Of 85,000 to 95,000 clones in the sample, about 88% were seen once. This chain joins TRBV12-3 or TRBV12-4 and TRBJ1-1; no reliable D call. The sample comprised blood. This clonotype was sampled from a woman in her sixties or seventies in good health. In DNA form, the CDR3 reads TGTGCCAGCTTCCAGAACACTGAAGCTTTCTTT. It is translated as CASFQNTEAFF.